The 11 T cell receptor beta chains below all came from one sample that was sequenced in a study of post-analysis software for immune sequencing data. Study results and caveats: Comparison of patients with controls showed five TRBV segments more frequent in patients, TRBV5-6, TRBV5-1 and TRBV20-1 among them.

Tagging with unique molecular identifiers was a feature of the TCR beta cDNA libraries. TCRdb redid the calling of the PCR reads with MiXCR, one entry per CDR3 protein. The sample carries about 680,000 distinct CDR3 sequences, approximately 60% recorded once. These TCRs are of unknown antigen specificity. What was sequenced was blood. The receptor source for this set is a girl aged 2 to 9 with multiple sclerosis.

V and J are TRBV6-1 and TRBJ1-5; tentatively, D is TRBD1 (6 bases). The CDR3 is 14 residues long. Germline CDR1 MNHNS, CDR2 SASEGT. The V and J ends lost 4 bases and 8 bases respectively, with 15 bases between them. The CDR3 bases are TGTGCCAGCAGTGGGCAGGGGAGTTTTGAGCCCCAGCATTTT. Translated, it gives CASSGQGSFEPQHF.

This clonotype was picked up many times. CDR3 in DNA: TGTGCCAGCAGTGACGATGGGGGGGACGGGCCTAATGAGCAGTTCTTC. As protein: CASSDDGGDGPNEQFF. V and J are TRBV6-4 and TRBJ2-1; 7 positions match TRBD2. Trimming at V came to 2 bases and at J to 7 bases, leaving 11 bases not matched to a gene. Germline-derived CDR1 and CDR2 are MRHNA and SNTAGT. This CDR3 has 16 amino acids.

CDR3 DNA sequence: TGTGCCACCAGCGGCTACGTTCAAGAGACCCAGTACTTC. As protein: CATSGYVQETQYF. The rearrangement uses TRBV15 and TRBJ2-5, with no clear D. Deletions cut 5 bases from V and 2 bases from J, with 9 bases between. Germline CDR1 reads LNHNV; CDR2 reads YYDKDF (reference sequence). There are 13 residues in the CDR3.

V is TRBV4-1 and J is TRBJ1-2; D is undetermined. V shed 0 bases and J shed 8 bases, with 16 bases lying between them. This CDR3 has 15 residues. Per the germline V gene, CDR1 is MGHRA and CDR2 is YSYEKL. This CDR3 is CASSQEEAGAGGYTF. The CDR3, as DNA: TGCGCCAGCAGCCAAGAGGAGGCAGGAGCAGGAGGCTACACCTTC.

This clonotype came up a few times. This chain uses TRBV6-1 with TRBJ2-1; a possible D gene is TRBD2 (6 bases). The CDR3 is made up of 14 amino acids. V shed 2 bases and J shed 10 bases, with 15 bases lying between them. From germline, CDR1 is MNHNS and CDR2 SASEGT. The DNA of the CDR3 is TGTGCCAGCAGTGAATCACGGACTATCAGGGAGCAGTTCTTC. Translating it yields CASSESRTIREQFF.

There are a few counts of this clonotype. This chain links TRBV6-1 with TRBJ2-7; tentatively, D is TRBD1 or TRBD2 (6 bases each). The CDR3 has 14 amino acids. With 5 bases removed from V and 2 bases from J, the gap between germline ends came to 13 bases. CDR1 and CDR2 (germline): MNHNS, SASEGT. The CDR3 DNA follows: TGTGCCAGCAGTTTAAAGGGGGGAACCTACGAGCAGTACTTC. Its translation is CASSLKGGTYEQYF.

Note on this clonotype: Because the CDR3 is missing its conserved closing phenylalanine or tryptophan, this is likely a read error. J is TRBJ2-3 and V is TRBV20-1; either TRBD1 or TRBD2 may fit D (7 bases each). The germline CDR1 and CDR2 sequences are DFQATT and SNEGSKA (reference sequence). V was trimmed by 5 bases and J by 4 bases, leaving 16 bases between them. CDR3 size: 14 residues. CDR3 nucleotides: TGCAGTGCTGGGAGACAGGGAGGGTCAGATACGCAGTATATT. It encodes CSAGRQGGSDTQYI.

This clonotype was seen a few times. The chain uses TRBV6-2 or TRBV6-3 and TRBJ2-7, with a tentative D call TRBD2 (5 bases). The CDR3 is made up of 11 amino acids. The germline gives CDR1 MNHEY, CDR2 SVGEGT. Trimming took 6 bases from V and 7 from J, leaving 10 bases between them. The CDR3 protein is CASSRPGEQYF. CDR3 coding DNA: TGTGCCAGCAGCCGGCCGGGGGAGCAGTACTTC.

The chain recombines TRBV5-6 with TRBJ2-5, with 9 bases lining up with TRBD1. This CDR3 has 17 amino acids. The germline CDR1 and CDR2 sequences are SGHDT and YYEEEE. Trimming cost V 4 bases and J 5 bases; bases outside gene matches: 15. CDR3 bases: TGTGCCAGCAGCCTGACACCGGGACAGGGCTATTTCGAGACCCAGTACTTC. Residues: CASSLTPGQGYFETQYF.

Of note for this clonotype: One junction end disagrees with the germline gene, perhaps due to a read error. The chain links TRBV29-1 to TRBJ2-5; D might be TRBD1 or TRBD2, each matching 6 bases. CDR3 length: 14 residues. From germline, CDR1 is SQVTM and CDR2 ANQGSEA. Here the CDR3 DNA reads TGCAGCGTTGAAGATCGAGGGGGAGGAGAGACCCGGTACTTC. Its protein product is CSVEDRGGGETRYF. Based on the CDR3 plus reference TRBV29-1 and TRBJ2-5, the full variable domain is SAVISQKPSRDICQRGTSLTIQCQVDSQVTMMFWYRQQPGQSLTLIATANQGSEATYESGFVIDKFPISRPNLTFSTLTVSNMSPEDSSIYLCSVEDRGGGETRYFGPGTRLLVL.

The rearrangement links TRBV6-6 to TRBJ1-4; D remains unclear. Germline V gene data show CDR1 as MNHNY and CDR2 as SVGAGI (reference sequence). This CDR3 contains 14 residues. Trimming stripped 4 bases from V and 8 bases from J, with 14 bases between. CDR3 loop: CASSFSLYGEKLFF. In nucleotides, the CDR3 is TGTGCCAGCAGTTTTTCTTTGTACGGGGAAAAACTGTTTTTT.